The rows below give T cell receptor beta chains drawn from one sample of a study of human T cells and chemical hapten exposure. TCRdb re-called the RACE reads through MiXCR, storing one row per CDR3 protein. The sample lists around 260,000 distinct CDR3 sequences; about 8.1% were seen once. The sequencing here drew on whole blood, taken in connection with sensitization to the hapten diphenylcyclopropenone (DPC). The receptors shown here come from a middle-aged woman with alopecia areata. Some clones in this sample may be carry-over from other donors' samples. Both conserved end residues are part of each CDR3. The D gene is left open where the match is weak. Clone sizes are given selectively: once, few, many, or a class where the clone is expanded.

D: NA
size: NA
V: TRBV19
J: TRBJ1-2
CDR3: CASSIDYGTNYGYTF
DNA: TGTGCCAGTAGTATCGACTACGGGACAAACTATGGCTACACCTTC

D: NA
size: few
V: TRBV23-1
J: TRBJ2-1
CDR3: CASSQPNLDRAVQFF
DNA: TGCGCCAGCAGTCAACCGAACTTGGACCGGGCCGTACAGTTCTTC

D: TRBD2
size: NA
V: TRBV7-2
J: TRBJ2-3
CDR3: CASSQRDSTDTQYF
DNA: TGTGCCAGCAGCCAGCGGGACAGCACAGATACGCAGTATTTT

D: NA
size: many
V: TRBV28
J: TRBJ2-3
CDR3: CAVESASTDTQYF
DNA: TGTGCGGTAGAATCGGCTAGCACAGATACGCAGTATTTT

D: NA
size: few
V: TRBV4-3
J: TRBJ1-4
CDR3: CASSQGFSNAREKLFF
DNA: TGCGCCAGCAGCCAAGGTTTCAGCAATGCGCGTGAAAAACTGTTTTTT

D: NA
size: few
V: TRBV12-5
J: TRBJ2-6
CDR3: CASGLLAGAGSGANVLTF
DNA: TGTGCTAGTGGACTCCTGGCAGGGGCCGGATCTGGGGCCAACGTCCTGACTTTC

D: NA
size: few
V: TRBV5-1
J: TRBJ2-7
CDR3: CASSDPLRQATYEQYF
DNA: TGCGCCAGCAGCGATCCGCTAAGGCAGGCCACCTACGAGCAGTACTTC

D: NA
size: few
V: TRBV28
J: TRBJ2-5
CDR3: CASSLSGTGSETQYF
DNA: TGTGCCAGCAGTTTAAGCGGGACAGGCTCGGAGACCCAGTACTTC

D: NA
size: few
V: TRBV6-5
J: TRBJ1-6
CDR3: CASSANVDSPLHF
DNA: TGTGCCAGCAGTGCAAACGTGGATTCACCCCTCCACTTT

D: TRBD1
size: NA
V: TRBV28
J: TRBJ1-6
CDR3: CASSPIYRGHNSPLHF
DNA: TGTGCCAGCAGCCCGATCTACAGGGGCCATAATTCACCCCTCCACTTT

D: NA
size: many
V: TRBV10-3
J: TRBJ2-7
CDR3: CAISSAGTREQYF
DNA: TGTGCCATCAGCTCCGCAGGGACTCGGGAGCAGTACTTC

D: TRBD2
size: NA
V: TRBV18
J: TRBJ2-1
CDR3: CASSRDTGTSVYNEQFF
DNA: TGTGCCAGCTCGCGAGATACCGGGACTAGCGTCTACAATGAGCAGTTCTTC

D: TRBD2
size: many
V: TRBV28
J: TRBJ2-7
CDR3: CASSPSGTAAYEQYF
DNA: TGTGCCAGCAGTCCAAGCGGGACCGCCGCCTACGAGCAGTACTTC

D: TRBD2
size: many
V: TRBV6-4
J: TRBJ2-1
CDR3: CASSDSASGSSNEQFF
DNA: TGTGCCAGCAGTGACTCCGCTAGCGGGAGTTCCAATGAGCAGTTCTTC

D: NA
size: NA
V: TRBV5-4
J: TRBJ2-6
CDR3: CAISQLMTSGANVLTF
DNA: TGTGCCATCTCACAGCTGATGACCTCTGGGGCCAACGTCCTGACTTTC

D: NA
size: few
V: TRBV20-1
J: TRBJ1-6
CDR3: CSARFSGDYNSPLHF
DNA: TGCAGTGCTAGATTTTCCGGGGACTATAATTCACCCCTCCACTTT

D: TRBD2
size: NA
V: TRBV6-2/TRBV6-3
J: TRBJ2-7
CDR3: CASSYSGTSGLHEQYF
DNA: TGTGCCAGCAGTTACTCGGGGACTAGCGGGCTCCACGAGCAGTACTTC

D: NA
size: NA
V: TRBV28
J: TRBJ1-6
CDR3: CASRKAGNNSPLHF
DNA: TGTGCCAGCAGAAAAGCGGGGAATAATTCACCCCTCCACTTT

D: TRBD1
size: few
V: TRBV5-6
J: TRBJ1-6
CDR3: CASSLQGASYNSPLHF
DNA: TGTGCCAGCAGCTTACAGGGGGCATCCTATAATTCACCCCTCCACTTT

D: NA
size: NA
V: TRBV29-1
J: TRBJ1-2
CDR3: CSVVGQNLQGVPNYGYTF
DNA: TGCAGCGTTGTAGGCCAAAATCTACAGGGTGTCCCCAACTATGGCTACACCTTC

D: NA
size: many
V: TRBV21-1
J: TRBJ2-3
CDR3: CASSTPRDRGSDTQYF
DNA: TGTGCCAGCAGCACCCCCCGGGACAGGGGATCAGATACGCAGTATTTT

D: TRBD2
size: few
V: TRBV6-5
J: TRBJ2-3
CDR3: CASSSTTLAGGGDTQYF
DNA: TGTGCCAGCAGTTCAACCACTTTAGCGGGAGGAGGTGATACGCAGTATTTT

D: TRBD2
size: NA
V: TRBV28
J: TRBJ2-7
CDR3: CASSYPGGLAGPSSYEQYF
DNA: TGTGCCAGCAGTTATCCGGGGGGACTAGCGGGACCTAGCTCCTACGAGCAGTACTTC

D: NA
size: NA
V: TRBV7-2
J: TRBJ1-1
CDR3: CASSLDSPRMNTEAFF
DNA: TGTGCCAGCAGCTTAGATAGTCCGAGGATGAACACTGAAGCTTTCTTT

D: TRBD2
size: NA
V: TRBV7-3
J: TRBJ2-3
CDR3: CASSFSGLARDTQYF
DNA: TGTGCCAGCAGCTTCTCGGGACTAGCTAGGGATACGCAGTATTTT

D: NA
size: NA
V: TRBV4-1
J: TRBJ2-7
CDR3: CASSQEIYRVNYEQYF
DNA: TGCGCCAGCAGCCAAGAAATATATCGAGTCAACTACGAGCAGTACTTC

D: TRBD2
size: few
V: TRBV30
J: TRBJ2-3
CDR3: CAWSASGPDTQYF
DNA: TGTGCCTGGAGCGCTAGCGGCCCAGATACGCAGTATTTT

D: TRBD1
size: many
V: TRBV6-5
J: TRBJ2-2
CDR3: CASNDRADTGELFF
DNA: TGTGCCAGCAACGACAGGGCTGACACCGGGGAGCTGTTTTTT

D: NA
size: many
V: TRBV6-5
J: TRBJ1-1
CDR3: CASTPGEGGVTEAFF
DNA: TGTGCCAGCACCCCAGGCGAGGGTGGCGTCACTGAAGCTTTCTTT

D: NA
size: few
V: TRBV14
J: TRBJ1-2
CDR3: CASSQQGVGYTF
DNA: TGTGCCAGCAGCCAGCAGGGCGTCGGCTACACCTTC

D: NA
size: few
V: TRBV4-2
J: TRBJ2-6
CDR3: CASSQDHNSGANVLTF
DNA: TGTGCCAGCAGCCAAGACCACAACTCTGGGGCCAACGTCCTGACTTTC

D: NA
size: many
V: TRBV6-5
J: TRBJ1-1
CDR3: CASSLTGNTEAFF
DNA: TGTGCCAGCAGCTTAACTGGGAACACTGAAGCTTTCTTT

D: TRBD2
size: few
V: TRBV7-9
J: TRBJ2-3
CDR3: CANTGGWADTQYF
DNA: TGTGCCAATACGGGAGGATGGGCAGATACGCAGTATTTT

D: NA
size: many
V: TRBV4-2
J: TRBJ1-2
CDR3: CASSRDVTLNYGYTF
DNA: TGTGCCAGCAGCCGGGACGTAACACTTAACTATGGCTACACCTTC

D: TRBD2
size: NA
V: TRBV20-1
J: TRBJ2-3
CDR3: CSARMSRLAASTDTQYF
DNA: TGCAGTGCTAGAATGTCGCGACTAGCGGCTAGCACAGATACGCAGTATTTT

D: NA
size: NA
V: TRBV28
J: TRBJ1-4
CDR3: CASRDYSATNEKLFF
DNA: TGTGCCAGCAGGGACTACAGTGCAACTAATGAAAAACTGTTTTTT

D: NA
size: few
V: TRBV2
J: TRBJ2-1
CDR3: CASSEVVEQFF
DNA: TGTGCCAGCAGTGAAGTGGTTGAGCAGTTCTTC

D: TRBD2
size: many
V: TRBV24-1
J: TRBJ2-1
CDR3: CATSVPSGRAGDDEQFF
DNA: TGTGCCACCAGTGTACCCAGCGGGAGGGCCGGTGACGATGAGCAGTTCTTC

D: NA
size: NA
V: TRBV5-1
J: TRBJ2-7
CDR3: CASSLRTDGSEQYF
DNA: TGCGCCAGCAGCTTGAGGACAGATGGGAGCGAGCAGTACTTC

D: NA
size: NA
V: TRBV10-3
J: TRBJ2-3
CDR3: CAISSRGTDTQYF
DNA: TGTGCCATCAGTTCCCGGGGCACAGATACGCAGTATTTT

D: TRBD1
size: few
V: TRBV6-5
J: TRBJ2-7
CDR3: CASSYVGQGPYEQYF
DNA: TGTGCCAGCAGTTACGTGGGACAGGGACCCTACGAGCAGTACTTC

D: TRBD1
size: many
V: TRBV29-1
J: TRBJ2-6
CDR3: CSVGQGAGANVLTF
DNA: TGCAGCGTCGGACAGGGAGCTGGGGCCAACGTCCTGACTTTC

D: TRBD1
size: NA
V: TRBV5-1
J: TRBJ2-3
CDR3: CASRLGQAPSTDTQYF
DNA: TGCGCCAGCAGACTCGGACAGGCCCCAAGCACAGATACGCAGTATTTT

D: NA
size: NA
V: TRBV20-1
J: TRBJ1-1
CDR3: CSALGRVSAFF
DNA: TGCAGTGCTCTTGGCAGGGTCTCAGCTTTCTTT

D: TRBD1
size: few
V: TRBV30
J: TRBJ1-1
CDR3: CAWLRQGDTEAFF
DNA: TGTGCCTGGCTTAGACAGGGTGACACTGAAGCTTTCTTT

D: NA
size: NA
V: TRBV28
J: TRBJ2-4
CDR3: CASRKGANIQYF
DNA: TGTGCCAGCAGGAAAGGGGCGAACATTCAGTACTTC

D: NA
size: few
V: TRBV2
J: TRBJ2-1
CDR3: CASSRTEYNEQFF
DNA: TGTGCCAGCAGTCGGACTGAGTACAATGAGCAGTTCTTC

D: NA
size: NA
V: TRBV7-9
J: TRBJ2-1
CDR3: CASSLGTNEQFF
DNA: TGTGCCAGCAGCTTAGGCACGAATGAGCAGTTCTTC

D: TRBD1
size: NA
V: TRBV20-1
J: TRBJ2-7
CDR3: CSPQAGGYEQYF
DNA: TGCAGTCCACAGGCAGGGGGCTACGAGCAGTACTTC

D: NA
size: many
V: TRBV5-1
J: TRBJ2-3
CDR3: CASSFGTDTQYF
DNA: TGCGCCAGCAGCTTCGGGACAGATACGCAGTATTTT

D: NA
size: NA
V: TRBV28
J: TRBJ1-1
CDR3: CASSFLGGNTEAFF
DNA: TGTGCCAGCAGTTTTCTAGGGGGGAACACTGAAGCTTTCTTT

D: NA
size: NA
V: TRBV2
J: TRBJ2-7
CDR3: CASRQQGVSYEQYF
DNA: TGTGCCAGCAGACAACAGGGTGTCTCCTACGAGCAGTACTTC

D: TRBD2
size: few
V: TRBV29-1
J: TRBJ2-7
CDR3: CSVEAGGREQYF
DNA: TGCAGCGTTGAGGCGGGAGGGCGCGAGCAGTACTTC

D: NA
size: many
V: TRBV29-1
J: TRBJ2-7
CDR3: CSVGLGEPYF
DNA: TGCAGCGTTGGTTTAGGGGAACCGTACTTC

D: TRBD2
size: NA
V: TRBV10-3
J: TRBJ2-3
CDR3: CAWRVAGEDTQYF
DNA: TGTGCTTGGCGGGTAGCGGGAGAAGATACGCAGTATTTT

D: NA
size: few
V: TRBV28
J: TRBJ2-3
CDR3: CASRLIRSTDTQYF
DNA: TGTGCCAGCAGGCTGATTCGAAGCACAGATACGCAGTATTTT

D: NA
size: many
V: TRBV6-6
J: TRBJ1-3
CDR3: CASSFTTGNTIYF
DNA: TGTGCCAGCAGCTTCACGACGGGAAACACCATATATTTT

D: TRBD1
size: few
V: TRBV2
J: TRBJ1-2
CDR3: CASSLAHRQGNGYTF
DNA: TGTGCCAGCAGCCTTGCCCATCGACAGGGCAATGGCTACACCTTC

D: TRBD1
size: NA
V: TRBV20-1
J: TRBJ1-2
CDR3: CSAPRTGGDYGYTF
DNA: TGCAGTGCTCCCCGGACAGGGGGAGACTATGGCTACACCTTC

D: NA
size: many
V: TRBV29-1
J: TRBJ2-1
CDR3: CSVQEGAEQFF
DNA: TGCAGCGTTCAGGAGGGGGCTGAGCAGTTCTTC